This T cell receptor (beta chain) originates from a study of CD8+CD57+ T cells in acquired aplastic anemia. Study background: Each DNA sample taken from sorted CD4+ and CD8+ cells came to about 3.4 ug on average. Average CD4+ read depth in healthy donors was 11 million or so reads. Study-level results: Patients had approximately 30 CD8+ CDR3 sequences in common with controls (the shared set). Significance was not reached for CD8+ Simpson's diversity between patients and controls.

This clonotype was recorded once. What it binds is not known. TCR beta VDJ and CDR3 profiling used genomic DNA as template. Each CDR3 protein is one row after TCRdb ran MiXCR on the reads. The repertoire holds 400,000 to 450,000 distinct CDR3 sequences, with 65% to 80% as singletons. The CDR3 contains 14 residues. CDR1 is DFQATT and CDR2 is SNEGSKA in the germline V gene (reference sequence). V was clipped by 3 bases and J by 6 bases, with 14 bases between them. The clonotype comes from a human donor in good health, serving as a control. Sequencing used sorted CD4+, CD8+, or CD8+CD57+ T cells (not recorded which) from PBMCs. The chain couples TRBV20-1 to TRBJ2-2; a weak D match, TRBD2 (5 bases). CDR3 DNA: TGCAGTGCTAGCGGGGAGAGATCGCCCGGGGAGCTGTTTTTT. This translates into CSASGERSPGELFF.